In its sample, the clone carrying this T cell receptor (beta chain) was seen once. What it recognizes is unknown. This specimen belongs to a study of CD8 T cells in ankylosing spondylitis. Overall study findings and caveats: Some of these motif variants have turned up before, in reports on reactive arthritis synovial fluid and blood. Characteristic of ankylosing spondylitis blood, it appeared, was a TCR beta motif comprising eight highly homologous variants.

5'-RACE, quantitative and with molecular barcodes, yielded the TCR beta libraries. MiXCR, run by TCRdb on the 5' RACE reads, gives a single entry per CDR3 protein. Of around 450,000 distinct CDR3 sequences in the sample, roughly a quarter were seen once. This receptor was obtained from a male donor with ankylosing spondylitis. Sequencing used blood, either unsorted or a sorted T cell fraction (not recorded which).

In DNA form, the CDR3 reads TGTGCCACCAGCCAGGGGTTTGGCTACACCTTC. Protein: CATSQGFGYTF. The chain combines TRBV24-1 with TRBJ1-2, with a tentative D call TRBD1 (6 bases). The CDR3 is 11 amino acids. The germline V gene has CDR1 KGHDR and CDR2 SFDVKD. V was clipped by 7 bases and J by 7 bases, with 9 bases between them.